One sample yielded the 5 T cell receptor beta chains listed below, sequenced in a study of cytomegalovirus exposure and HLA in healthy donors (TCRdb year 2017). Preparation of the library involved the immunoSEQ multiplex PCR assay. A mixture of 60 forward primers for TCR Vbeta segments and 13 reverse primers for TCR Jbeta segments was used in the multiplex PCR. The table was pulled from immuneACCESS by TCRdb, which kept in-frame rearrangements only. Such tables lose some clones; where checked, under half of the loss comes from unresolved V genes, and the rest has no known cause. This sample holds about 91,000 clones; roughly 86% were observed only once. The ten top clones hold around a tenth of the sample. Sequencing input: PBMCs. These receptors were obtained from a man aged 30 to 39 in good health and CMV-seropositive.

The chain employs TRBV4-1 and TRBJ2-5; a weak D match, TRBD1 (6 bases). Germline CDR1 is MGHRA and CDR2 is YSYEKL. The CDR3 is made up of 15 amino acids. V lost 5 bases and J 1 base, leaving 14 bases between the germline ends. CDR3 sequence: CASSTRTVPQETQYF. As DNA, the CDR3 is TGCGCCAGCAGCACCCGGACAGTGCCCCAAGAGACCCAGTACTTC.

The CDR3 DNA follows: TGTGCCAGCAGGAATGGGGGGTCCTCCTACGAGCAGTACTTC. This encodes CASRNGGSSYEQYF. The genes are TRBV27 and TRBJ2-7; D is possibly TRBD2 (6 bases). Trimming shortened V by 6 bases and J by 0 bases, and 12 bases separated the two germline ends. The germline gives CDR1 MNHEY, CDR2 SMNVEV (reference sequence). The CDR3 is made up of 14 amino acids.

This chain connects TRBV5-5 to TRBJ2-1, with D perhaps matching TRBD1 (5 bases). CDR1 and CDR2 (germline): SGHKS, YYEKEE (reference sequence). The V end lost 4 bases, the J end lost 4 bases, and 15 bases lay between the germline ends. This CDR3 comprises 15 residues. In nucleotides, the CDR3 is TGTGCCAGCAGCCCAGGGATACATTATTACAATGAGCAGTTCTTC. This encodes CASSPGIHYYNEQFF.

The chain recombines TRBV27 with TRBJ2-7, with D perhaps TRBD1 (5 bases). Trimming removed 6 bases from V and 0 bases from J, with 18 bases in between. This CDR3 contains 16 residues. CDR1 is MNHEY and CDR2 is SMNVEV in the germline V gene (reference sequence). The CDR3 is CASSLVGNTGSYEQYF. Written as DNA, the CDR3 is TGTGCCAGCAGCTTGGTGGGGAATACAGGCTCCTACGAGCAGTACTTC.

There are a few counts of this clone. V is TRBV30 and J is TRBJ2-3; no definite D call. Looked up from germline, CDR1 is GTSNPN and CDR2 is SVGIG (reference sequence). Trimming left V 4 bases short and J 5 bases short, with 10 bases between. The CDR3 is 12 amino acids. The CDR3 DNA sequence: TGTGCCTGGAACCCCGTGAGAGATACGCAGTATTTT. It codes for CAWNPVRDTQYF.